Described below is a single T cell receptor beta chain sequence and its context. Its target antigen remains unknown. No qualities accompany the bases; no much larger clone lies one base away. From a lookup of the germline V gene, CDR1 and CDR2 are MDHEN and SYDVKM. V lost 2 bases and J lost 4 bases; the stretch between them is 20 bases long. From the cysteine through the phenylalanine, the CDR3 covers 18 amino acids. The DNA shown is the 54-base CDR3, in frame from base 1. This specimen comes from a study of T cell repertoires in ileal Crohn's disease (dated by TCRdb to the late 2010s). A note on the overall study: The median duration of disease was roughly 8.2 years, and at the time of surgery 35% to 45% of patients were active smokers. TCR repertoire analysis was performed in around 50 Crohn's disease patients drawn from a prospective multicentre cohort. Roughly half of the patients were given postoperative therapy, with some 10 receiving thiopurines and under 20 receiving anti-TNF agents. The study was conducted in parallel with a multicentre cohort that was designed to identify predictors of early endoscopic recurrence following ileocolonic resection. A Rutgeerts score higher than i0 was the definition used for endoscopic postoperative recurrence. Every patient underwent surgery because of a complication, which was stricturing disease in roughly 61% and penetrating disease in roughly 40%. A total of around 150 mucosal samples from some 57 patients were sequenced, collected from several sites on the surgical specimen as well as at postoperative endoscopy.

Roughly 550 nanograms of biopsy DNA per sample were submitted for commercial TCRB immunosequencing. A two-step, amplification bias-controlled multiplex PCR was used by Adaptive Biotechnology to amplify CDR3 regions from genomic DNA. Primers covering every V and J gene segment were used in the first PCR, while barcodes and Illumina adapters were added in the second PCR. An Illumina instrument was used to sequence the CDR3 libraries. Concerning the study's data processing: The analysis drew on both the pipelines supplied by the vendor and custom analysis of the raw data in R/Bioconductor running R version 3.3.0. Clonality, which ranges from 0 to 1, was calculated as the inverse of the normalised Shannon entropy across all productive clones. High-frequency clones were defined as the repertoire share of the top 100 clones, retaining only clones passing a 95% confidence test. Overlap between samples was measured with the Morisita-Horn index, while repertoire diversity was measured with the Simpson index. As stored in TCRdb, this immuneACCESS dataset retains in-frame rearrangements with V and J assigned. A fraction of the clones does not appear; measured against another copy, unresolved V genes explain less than half of the discrepancy, and the remainder lacks a known reason. Clonal size and the V and J genes are those of that table, whereas D and trimming came from the DNA. This sample holds around 5,700 clones; approximately 80% were observed only once. The leading ten clones occupy over 10% of the sample.

Adults with ileal or ileocolonic Crohn's disease for whom ileocolonic resection was indicated were considered eligible. Whole ileal mucosal biopsies were kept frozen at -80 degrees C prior to DNA extraction. Genomic DNA was extracted from frozen whole biopsies using a TRizol-based method and was quantified with a NanoDrop 2000 spectrophotometer. Beyond this particular receptor, the publication reports: Higher percentages of high-frequency clones at the time of surgery were linked to endoscopic recurrence, and every patient with clonality above 26.8% (18/57) had recurrence. A significantly higher proportion of clonal expansions was observed in active smokers at surgery than in non-smokers (approximately 26% vs 20%, p=0.02). Compared with CD4 T cells, sorted CD8 T cells held more high-frequency clones, which suggests that the mucosal expansions were mostly CD8. Mucosal CD4 and CD8 T cells were sorted and sequenced only in a subgroup of patients, whose size was not stated.

This receptor was identified in an adult with Crohn's disease. Recombination joined TRBV28 with TRBJ1-4, and possibly TRBD1, on 6 matching bases. Sequencing was performed on ileal tissue. The DNA reads TGTGCCAGCAGTTTAAAGTCGGGGGGGCGGAGATTTAATGAAAAACTGTTTTTT. This sequence encodes CASSLKSGGRRFNEKLFF.